The source of this T cell receptor beta chain is a study of T cell changes during pregnancy in multiple sclerosis. The protocol was immunoSEQ multiplex PCR, while the TCRdb copy is restricted to in-frame clones and leaves out a portion. This sample has under 40,000 clones; about 90% occur once, and the top ten carry more than 0.55%. CDR3 length: 14 residues. The V gene lost 0 bases and the J gene lost 5 bases, with 10 bases spanning the gap. From germline, CDR1 is LGHNA and CDR2 YNFKEQ. J is TRBJ1-1 and V is TRBV4-2; D remains unclear. This receptor was obtained from a female donor with multiple sclerosis, enrolled in a pregnancy study. The sequences come from CD4+ T cells from peripheral blood mononuclear cells, collected before pregnancy. DNA of the CDR3: TGTGCCAGCAGCCAAGATCTTCCACGGACTGAAGCTTTCTTT. It specifies CASSQDLPRTEAFF.